One sample yielded the 4 T cell receptor beta chains listed below, sequenced in a study of blood T cell repertoires in COVID-19 (dated by TCRdb to 2018 to 2020). The protocol used for the library was the immunoSEQ multiplex PCR assay. Here the immuneACCESS table is served through TCRdb, limited to in-frame sequences with V and J called. Missing clones are a known gap in these copies; in checked studies unresolved V genes cover under half, and the rest lacks a known reason. The sample table lists approximately 340,000 clones, about nine tenths of them with a count of one. The ten largest account for approximately 9.3% of the sample. Material: peripheral blood. These receptors were obtained from a man aged 30-40 years with COVID-19, enrolled during active disease.

This clone has only a few counts. This sequence joins TRBV7-2 and TRBJ1-2; a weak D match, TRBD1 (6 bases). Germline V CDR1 and CDR2: SGHTA, FQGNSA. V was trimmed by 4 bases and J by 4 bases, leaving 10 bases between them. This CDR3 has 13 residues. CDR3 loop: CASSWGGGYGYTF. CDR3 coding DNA: TGTGCCAGCAGCTGGGGGGGCGGCTATGGCTACACCTTC.

The chain carries TRBV7-2 and TRBJ1-2; D is unclear. Germline lookup yields CDR1 SGHTA and CDR2 FQGNSA. CDR3 length: 11 residues. V lost 8 bases and J lost 2, with 6 bases in between. CDR3 coding DNA: TGTGCCAGCTCCCAGAACTATGGCTACACCTTC. Translated: CASSQNYGYTF.

The genes are TRBV12-3 or TRBV12-4 and TRBJ2-1; D uncertain. V lost 6 bases and J lost 4, with 10 bases in between. This CDR3 has 13 amino acids. This chain's CDR3 is CASSQDSYNEQFF. The DNA for the CDR3 is TGTGCCAGCAGCCAAGACTCTTACAATGAGCAGTTCTTC.

The genes are TRBV5-1 and TRBJ2-1; 7 bases are a match to TRBD2. Germline loops: CDR1 SGHRS, CDR2 YFSETQ. J lost 7 bases, V lost 1 base, and 11 bases had no gene match. CDR3 size: 16 residues. Written as DNA, the CDR3 is TGCGCCAGCAGCTTGTATTCTAGCGGAATAGGAAATGAGCAGTTCTTC. Its translation: CASSLYSSGIGNEQFF.